These T cell receptor beta chains were read from a single sample in a study of cytomegalovirus exposure and HLA in healthy donors. Generated by immunoSEQ multiplex PCR, the TCRdb table keeps only in-frame clones and is missing some. The sample contains around 300,000 clones, over 75% of which appear only once. Sequenced material: PBMCs. All receptors come from a man aged 30 to 45 in good health and CMV-seronegative. Both conserved end residues are part of each CDR3. The D gene is left open where the match is weak. Some rows have no size entry. The others give once, few or many, or a class for an expanded clone.

CASSHSDREVSYEQYF,TGTGCCAGCAGTCACTCGGACAGGGAGGTTTCCTACGAGCAGTACTTC,.,TRBD1,TRBV2,16,TRBJ2-7
CASSPGKGAYEQYF,TGTGCCAGCTCACCAGGGAAAGGGGCCTACGAGCAGTACTTC,.,.,TRBV18,14,TRBJ2-7
CAWSLNYGYTF,TGTGCCTGGAGTCTGAACTATGGCTACACCTTC,.,.,TRBV30,11,TRBJ1-2
CASSRQGSMNTEAFF,TGTGCCAGCAGCCGACAGGGATCGATGAACACTGAAGCTTTCTTT,.,TRBD1,TRBV2,15,TRBJ1-1
CASSPYFLRGSPLHF,TGTGCCAGCAGCCCCTACTTCCTCAGGGGTTCACCCCTCCACTTT,.,.,TRBV11-2,15,TRBJ1-6
CASSYSGQTVTF,TGTGCCAGCAGTTACTCGGGACAGACCGTGACCTTC,.,TRBD1,TRBV6-5,12,TRBJ1-2
CASSYLDIPYEQYF,TGTGCCAGCAGTTACCTGGACATTCCCTACGAGCAGTACTTC,.,.,TRBV6-5,14,TRBJ2-7
CASSYSPTGEQYF,TGTGCCAGCAGTTATTCCCCCACCGGCGAGCAGTACTTC,.,.,TRBV6-5,13,TRBJ2-7
CASSLGQGNAGNTIYF,TGCGCCAGCAGCTTGGGGCAGGGAAATGCTGGAAACACCATATATTTT,.,.,TRBV5-1,16,TRBJ1-3
CASSLADRTYEQYF,TGTGCCAGCAGCTTGGCCGACAGGACCTACGAGCAGTACTTC,.,.,TRBV5-4,14,TRBJ2-7
CASSQYPGEAQHF,TGCGCCAGCAGCCAATACCCGGGGGAAGCCCAGCATTTT,.,.,TRBV4-3,13,TRBJ1-5
CAWSAFDRQLSPLHF,TGTGCCTGGAGTGCCTTTGACAGGCAGCTTTCACCCCTCCACTTT,.,.,TRBV30,15,TRBJ1-6
CASRGRGVEQFF,TGTGCCAGCAGGGGGAGGGGGGTCGAGCAGTTCTTC,.,.,TRBV5-4,12,TRBJ2-1
CASSRRTGQSRNEQYF,TGTGCCAGCAGCCGACGCACGGGACAGTCTAGGAACGAGCAGTACTTC,once,TRBD1,TRBV5-6,16,TRBJ2-7
CSATGTSGGTSTDTQYF,TGCAGCGCCACCGGGACTAGCGGGGGGACTAGCACAGATACGCAGTATTTT,.,TRBD2,TRBV29-1,17,TRBJ2-3
CASSQDSDRGLINEKLFF,TGTGCCAGCAGCCAAGATTCGGATCGGGGACTGATCAATGAAAAACTGTTTTTT,.,.,TRBV14,18,TRBJ1-4
CASSLGTSGGVYNEQFF,TGCGCCAGCAGCCTCGGCACTAGCGGGGGGGTGTACAATGAGCAGTTCTTC,.,TRBD2,TRBV4-3,17,TRBJ2-1